The T cell receptor beta chain described here comes from a study of shared clonotypes between healthy human individuals. Deep was the level used in running the assay. Some clones are missing from TCRdb's copy, which holds only in-frame ones; the method was immunoSEQ multiplex PCR. The data hold some 1,100,000 clones, with around 78% observed a single time. General observations from the study: Richness estimates generally favored naive over memory subsets.

Concerning this clone: The antigen remains undetermined.

Trimming pared 2 bases from V and 2 bases from J, leaving 6 bases between. Germline CDR1 ENHRY, CDR2 SYGVKD. The CDR3 is 13 residues long. The specimen sequenced was memory CD4+ T cells from PBMCs. Subset in this sample: CD45RA-negative fraction. The clonotype comes from a man younger than 35 in good health. Some clones in this sample may be carry-over from other donors' samples. The chain carries TRBV10-3 and TRBJ1-2, with D possibly matching TRBD1 (5 bases). CDR3 amino acids: CAISENRNYGYTF. In DNA, the CDR3 is TGTGCCATCAGTGAGAACAGGAACTATGGCTACACCTTC.